One sample yielded the 24 T cell receptor beta chains listed below, sequenced in a study of beta chain features in type 1 diabetes (dated by TCRdb to 2017 to 2018). Library construction relied on the immunoSEQ multiplex PCR assay. The High Capacity cDNA Reverse Transcription Kit was used to reverse transcribe all of the isolated RNA, meaning that expressed TCRB transcripts were what got sequenced. In TCRdb, the immuneACCESS table is reduced to in-frame sequences with V and J assigned. These tables do not hold every clone; where another copy was compared, an unresolved V gene accounts for under half, and the others remain unexplained. The sample yields more than 550,000 clones; about an eighth were counted once. In total, the top ten clones hold roughly 0.04% of the sample. For these receptors, no antigen is known. Overall study results and their limits: Type 1 diabetes patients showed a moderate but significant shortening of TCRB CDR3 length in all four CD4+ subsets.

Sequenced input: naive CD4+ T cells from blood. The sample's cell subset or site label, in plain terms: true naive CD4+ T cells. These receptors originate from a man in his late teens or twenties with type 1 diabetes.

The CDR3 DNA reads TGTGCCAGCACTCCATTTGGTAGCGGGTACACCGGGGAGCTGTTTTTT. This translates into CASTPFGSGYTGELFF. This chain uses TRBV7-8 with TRBJ2-2, with TRBD2 matching 7 bases. V was pared by 7 bases and J by 3 bases, with 11 bases of the junction left unmatched. The CDR3 has 16 amino acids. Germline CDR1 and CDR2: SGHVS and FQNEAQ.

This clone was observed a few times. V and J are TRBV7-2 and TRBJ2-7, with 13 bases that match TRBD2. V shed 5 bases, J shed 12 bases, and the junction held 10 bases outside the gene matches. The germline gives CDR1 SGHTA, CDR2 FQGNSA. The CDR3 runs 14 residues. In DNA, the CDR3 is TGTGCCAGCAGCCCGAGGACTAGCGGGAGCGGGGGGTACTTC. This codes for CASSPRTSGSGGYF. Complete variable domain (other parts from reference TRBV7-2 and TRBJ2-7): GAGVSQSPSNKVTEKGKDVELRCDPISGHTALYWYRQSLGQGLEFLIYFQGNSAPDKSGLPSDRFSAERTGGSVSTLTIQRTQQEDSAVYLCASSPRTSGSGGYFGPGTRLTVT.

The CDR3 reads CSGGTGVFAFF. CDR3 nucleotides: TGCAGCGGTGGGACAGGGGTTTTCGCTTTCTTT. J is TRBJ1-1 and V is TRBV29-1; TRBD1 matches 10 bases. CDR1 is SQVTM and CDR2 is ANQGSEA in the germline V gene. The CDR3 runs to 11 residues. V lost 7 bases to trimming and J lost 11 bases; unmatched junction nucleotides: 7. Variable domain in full (rest from reference TRBV29-1 and TRBJ1-1): SAVISQKPSRDICQRGTSLTIQCQVDSQVTMMFWYRQQPGQSLTLIATANQGSEATYESGFVIDKFPISRPNLTFSTLTVSNMSPEDSSIYLCSGGTGVFAFFGQGTRLTVV.

The V gene is TRBV7-3, the J gene TRBJ2-2; D gene unclear. This CDR3 has 15 amino acids. Germline V gene lookup returns CDR1 SGHTA and CDR2 FQGTGA. Trimming cost V 0 bases and J 0 bases, with 5 bases left between them. As DNA, the CDR3 is TGTGCCAGCAGCTTAACTAGGGCGAACACCGGGGAGCTGTTTTTT. Its translation is CASSLTRANTGELFF.

This clone was picked up a small number of times. This rearrangement joins TRBV7-9 to TRBJ2-3; D gene uncertain. The CDR3 sequence is 15 residues long. Germline V lookup: CDR1 SEHNR, CDR2 FQNEAQ (reference sequence). Trimming shortened V by 5 bases and J by 3 bases, and 15 bases separated the two germline ends. The CDR3 spells CASSPSLGRTDTQYF. CDR3 DNA: TGTGCCAGCAGCCCCTCTTTGGGAAGGACAGATACGCAGTATTTT.

J is TRBJ1-5 and V is TRBV30; D might be TRBD1 (5 bases). This CDR3 is 13 amino acids long. Trimming took 5 bases from V and 4 from J, leaving 12 bases between them. Germline V gene sequence: CDR1 GTSNPN, CDR2 SVGIG (reference sequence). The CDR3 sequence is CAWGFGGNQPQHF. As DNA, the CDR3 is TGTGCCTGGGGATTTGGGGGGAATCAGCCCCAGCATTTT.

This clone was observed a handful of times. The rearrangement links TRBV27 to TRBJ2-3; D uncertain. Trimming took off 4 bases at V and 6 bases at J, with 14 bases between the two ends. This CDR3 is built from 14 residues. CDR1 and CDR2 (germline): MNHEY, SMNVEV (reference sequence). CDR3 sequence (DNA): TGTGCCAGCAGTTATCCGAGCGTTGGGGATACGCAGTATTTT. This sequence encodes CASSYPSVGDTQYF.

This clone was seen a few times. The chain employs TRBV30 and TRBJ2-7; 8 positions agree with TRBD2. The CDR3 has 13 residues. V shed 3 bases, J shed 5 bases, and the junction held 6 bases outside the gene matches. Germline CDR1 GTSNPN, CDR2 SVGIG (reference sequence). The CDR3 region has the DNA TGTGCCTGGAGCACCGGGACTAGTAACGAGCAGTACTTC. Its protein is CAWSTGTSNEQYF.

This clone came up a few times. Other DNA variants within this sample encode the same CDR3. V is TRBV30 and J is TRBJ2-1; TRBD2 aligns across 7 bases. V lost 4 bases and J lost 3; bases outside the gene matches: 0. Looked up from germline, CDR1 is GTSNPN and CDR2 is SVGIG (reference sequence). This CDR3 contains 12 residues. This chain's CDR3 is CAWTSGYNEQFF. CDR3 nucleotide sequence: TGTGCCTGGACTAGCGGCTACAATGAGCAGTTCTTC.

This clone was seen only a few times. The chain has TRBV7-6 and TRBJ1-2; D gene uncertain. Looked up from germline, CDR1 is SGHVS and CDR2 is FNYEAQ. The CDR3 length is 14 residues. The germline V and J ends were trimmed by 4 bases and 5 bases, with 14 bases remaining between them. The CDR3 loop is CASSYTPLSYGYTF. DNA for the CDR3: TGTGCCAGCAGCTATACACCGCTCAGTTATGGCTACACCTTC.

This clone has more than one count but fewer than ten. The chain uses TRBV4-2 and TRBJ1-2; a possible D gene is TRBD1 (5 bases). Trimming pared 0 bases from V and 5 bases from J, leaving 16 bases between. The CDR3 sequence is 16 residues long. Germline CDR1 and CDR2: LGHNA and YNFKEQ. CDR3 protein: CASSQEGAARFYGYTF. CDR3 coding DNA: TGTGCCAGCAGCCAAGAAGGGGCAGCCCGATTTTATGGCTACACCTTC.

This chain joins TRBV11-2 and TRBJ2-3; TRBD2 matches at 15 bases. In germline, CDR1 is SGHAT, CDR2 FQNNGV. There are 18 residues in the CDR3. V trimming: 4 bases; J trimming: 3 bases; junction bases outside the gene matches: 8. CDR3 DNA: TGTGCCAGCAGCTCCCGGGGACTAGCGGGGGGCGGTACAGATACGCAGTATTTT. It specifies CASSSRGLAGGGTDTQYF.

The chain employs TRBV6-6 and TRBJ1-1; no definite D call. Trimming cost V 2 bases and J 4 bases, with 11 bases left between them. This CDR3 spans 14 amino acids. Germline values: CDR1 MNHNY, CDR2 SVGAGI (reference sequence). The CDR3, as DNA: TGTGCCAGCAGTTACACTGCCGTCGGCACTGAAGCTTTCTTT. Its protein product is CASSYTAVGTEAFF.

V usage is TRBV27 and J usage is TRBJ1-1; the D gene is possibly TRBD1 (5 bases). Looked up from germline, CDR1 is MNHEY and CDR2 is SMNVEV (reference sequence). There are 13 residues in the CDR3. Trimming shortened V by 7 bases and J by 7 bases, and 16 bases separated the two germline ends. CDR3 nucleotide sequence: TGTGCCAGCACCCTCCGGCAGGGTAGTGAAGCTTTCTTT. This encodes CASTLRQGSEAFF.

The chain's CDR3 is CASSWTSGDEQFF. The CDR3, as DNA: TGTGCCAGCAGTTGGACTAGCGGAGATGAGCAGTTCTTC. V usage is TRBV11-3 and J usage is TRBJ2-1; 10 bases line up with TRBD2. This CDR3 spans 13 amino acids. Germline lookup yields CDR1 SGHNT and CDR2 YENEEA. V shed 6 bases and J 8 bases; nucleotides not matched to a gene: 4. Combining the CDR3 with reference TRBV11-3 and TRBJ2-1 gives the whole variable domain EAGVVQSPRYKIIEKKQPVAFWCNPISGHNTLYWYLQNLGQGPELLIRYENEEAVDDSQLPKDRFSAERLKGVDSTLKIQPAELGDSAVYLCASSWTSGDEQFFGPGTRLTVL.

Notes on this clone: Germline is not matched at one junction end, which may reflect a read error. The rearrangement joins TRBV7-7 to TRBJ2-1; tentatively, D is TRBD1 (6 bases). Per germline, CDR1 SSHAT and CDR2 FNYEAQ (reference sequence). This CDR3 spans 13 amino acids. The DNA of the CDR3 is TGTGCTAGCAGCATACAGGGTACCGATGAGCAGTTCTTC. Translating it yields CASSIQGTDEQFF.

This clone was counted between two and nine times. This chain joins TRBV9 and TRBJ2-5, with 11 bases lining up with TRBD2. The CDR3 has 15 residues. Trimming at V came to 4 bases and at J to 3 bases, leaving 5 bases not matched to a gene. From germline, CDR1 is SGDLS and CDR2 YYNGEE. CDR3 sequence reads: CASSPGTSGKETQYF. The CDR3 region has the DNA TGTGCCAGCAGCCCAGGGACTAGCGGTAAAGAGACCCAGTACTTC.

The chain employs TRBV2 and TRBJ1-2; D is unresolved. The CDR3 sequence is 12 residues long. Trimming cost V 5 bases and J 3 bases, with 7 bases left between them. The germline CDR1 and CDR2 sequences are SNHLY and FYNNEI. CDR3 amino acids: CASSSEYYGYTF. The CDR3 nucleotides read TGTGCCAGCAGTTCTGAGTACTATGGCTACACCTTC.

The sample holds a few counts of this clone. The rearrangement links TRBV2 to TRBJ1-2; 9 bases match TRBD1. The CDR3 extends over 16 amino acids. With V trimmed by 5 bases and J by 3 bases, 10 bases remained unmatched. Germline V gene lookup returns CDR1 SNHLY and CDR2 FYNNEI. CDR3 region: CASSSVRTGDDYGYTF. The CDR3, as DNA: TGTGCCAGCAGTTCTGTAAGGACAGGGGATGACTATGGCTACACCTTC. Variable domain in full (rest from reference TRBV2 and TRBJ1-2): EPEVTQTPSHQVTQMGQEVILRCVPISNHLYFYWYRQILGQKVEFLVSFYNNEISEKSEIFDDQFSVERPDGSNFTLKIRSTKLEDSAMYFCASSSVRTGDDYGYTFGSGTRLTVV.

The chain has TRBV9 and TRBJ1-6, with D unresolved. Germline V gives CDR1 SGDLS, CDR2 YYNGEE. The CDR3 spans 15 residues. The V end was cut by 0 bases, the J end by 6 bases, with 10 bases between. The DNA for the CDR3 is TGTGCCAGCAGCGTAGATCGTCCGGGTAATTCACCCCTCCACTTT. Its translation: CASSVDRPGNSPLHF.

In its sample, this clone was seen a few times. The chain recombines TRBV30 with TRBJ2-2; no reliable D call. V shed 2 bases and J shed 1 base, with 5 bases lying between them. This CDR3 region has 13 residues. Germline V gives CDR1 GTSNPN, CDR2 SVGIG (reference sequence). CDR3 nucleotide sequence: TGTGCCTGGAGTTATAAGAACACCGGGGAGCTGTTTTTT. Translation: CAWSYKNTGELFF. Full variable domain (missing parts from reference TRBV30 and TRBJ2-2): SQTIHQWPATLVQPVGSPLSLECTVEGTSNPNLYWYRQAAGRGLQLLFYSVGIGQISSEVPQNLSASRPQDRQFILSSKKLLLSDSGFYLCAWSYKNTGELFFGEGSRLTVL.

V is TRBV5-1 and J is TRBJ2-1, with a weak D call TRBD1 (6 bases). Deletions cut 0 bases from V and 9 bases from J, with 13 bases between. The CDR3 covers 14 residues. In germline, CDR1 is SGHRS, CDR2 YFSETQ. The CDR3 loop is CASSLAAQGSEQFF. The CDR3 nucleotides are TGCGCCAGCAGCTTGGCCGCACAGGGATCTGAGCAGTTCTTC. Full variable domain (remainder filled in from reference TRBV5-1 and TRBJ2-1): KAGVTQTPRYLIKTRGQQVTLSCSPISGHRSVSWYQQTPGQGLQFLFEYFSETQRNKGNFPGRFSGRQFSNSRSEMNVSTLELGDSALYLCASSLAAQGSEQFFGPGTRLTVL.

Details on this clone: One end of the junction varies from germline; a read error may be responsible. The rearrangement joins TRBV7-7 to TRBJ2-2; D call uncertain. The CDR3 is 14 residues long. CDR1 and CDR2 (germline): SSHAT, FNYEAQ (reference sequence). CDR3 amino acids: CASSPMGDTGELFF. The CDR3 DNA reads as TGTGCTAGCAGCCCAATGGGTGACACCGGGGAGCTGTTTTTT.

As concerns this clone: Germline and junction disagree at one end, which may indicate a read error. This chain links TRBV18 with TRBJ2-1; the D is unclear. CDR1 KGHSH and CDR2 LQKENI come from the germline V gene. The CDR3 has 14 amino acids. CDR3 sequence (DNA): TGTGCCAGCTTACCAGACTGGGGTCGCAATGAGCAGTTCTTC. As protein: CASLPDWGRNEQFF.